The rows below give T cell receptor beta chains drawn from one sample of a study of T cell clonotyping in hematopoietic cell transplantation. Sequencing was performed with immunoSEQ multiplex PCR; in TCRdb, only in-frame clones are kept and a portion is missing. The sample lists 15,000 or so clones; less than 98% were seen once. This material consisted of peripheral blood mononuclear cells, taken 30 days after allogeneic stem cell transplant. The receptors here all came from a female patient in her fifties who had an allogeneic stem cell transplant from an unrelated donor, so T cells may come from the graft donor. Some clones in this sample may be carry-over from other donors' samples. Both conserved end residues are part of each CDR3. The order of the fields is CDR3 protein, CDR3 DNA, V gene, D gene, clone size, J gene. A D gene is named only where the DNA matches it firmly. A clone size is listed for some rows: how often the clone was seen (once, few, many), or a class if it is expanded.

CASELKGGSSYNEQFF,TGTGCCAGCGAACTCAAAGGCGGGAGCTCCTACAATGAGCAGTTCTTC,TRBV6-6,TRBD2,.,TRBJ2-1
CASSTYSPEAFF,TGTGCCAGTAGTACCTACTCGCCAGAAGCTTTCTTT,TRBV19,.,.,TRBJ1-1
CASRITSEGEQYF,TGTGCCAGCAGGATCACTAGCGAAGGCGAGCAGTACTTC,TRBV6-6,TRBD2,.,TRBJ2-7
CASRIRTGGTGELFF,TGTGCCAGCAGAATTCGGACAGGGGGCACCGGGGAGCTGTTTTTT,TRBV5-4,TRBD1,once,TRBJ2-2
CASSQPGLSNDEQYF,TGTGCCAGCAGCCAGCCGGGCCTTTCAAACGACGAGCAGTACTTC,TRBV5-4,.,.,TRBJ2-7
CAWSVRGTQYF,TGTGCCTGGAGTGTACGAGGTACGCAGTATTTT,TRBV30,.,.,TRBJ2-3
CASSQRGQPQHF,TGTGCCAGCAGCCAAAGGGGTCAGCCCCAGCATTTT,TRBV16,.,.,TRBJ1-5
CASSPRTNTEAFF,TGTGCCAGCAGCCCCCGGACGAACACTGAAGCTTTCTTT,TRBV7-9,.,.,TRBJ1-1
CASSSSGTGSSGYTF,TGTGCCAGCAGCTCCTCCGGGACAGGGAGCTCTGGCTACACCTTC,TRBV7-9,TRBD1,.,TRBJ1-2
CASSLETDFYNEQFF,TGTGCCAGCAGCTTGGAGACTGACTTCTACAATGAGCAGTTCTTC,TRBV5-4,.,.,TRBJ2-1
CASSETGLGGIVTAGANVLTF,TGTGCCAGCAGCGAGACAGGGTTGGGAGGTATCGTTACTGCTGGGGCCAACGTCCTGACTTTC,TRBV9,.,.,TRBJ2-6
CASSQGAGTNEKLFF,TGTGCCAGCAGCCAGGGGGCAGGAACTAATGAAAAACTGTTTTTT,TRBV7-9,TRBD1,.,TRBJ1-4
CSVAALHRGIGTEAFF,TGCAGCGTTGCCGCCCTCCACAGGGGAATAGGCACTGAAGCTTTCTTT,TRBV29-1,TRBD1,.,TRBJ1-1
CASAVPRDDLGSYTF,TGTGCCAGCGCCGTACCCCGGGACGACCTCGGAAGCTACACCTTC,TRBV4-2,.,.,TRBJ1-2
CASSPPGVNTEAFF,TGTGCCAGCAGCCCCCCAGGGGTGAACACTGAAGCTTTCTTT,TRBV7-8,.,.,TRBJ1-1
CASSYRVGTGYTF,TGTGCCAGCAGTTACAGGGTGGGGACTGGCTACACCTTC,TRBV27,.,once,TRBJ1-2
CASSVGTLNTEAFF,TGTGCCAGCAGCGTCGGGACACTGAACACTGAAGCTTTCTTT,TRBV11-2,.,.,TRBJ1-1
CASSVGGDEQYF,TGTGCCAGCAGCGTGGGGGGTGACGAGCAGTACTTC,TRBV9,.,.,TRBJ2-7
CASSFTADTQYF,TGTGCCAGCAGCTTTACAGCAGATACGCAGTATTTT,TRBV5-4,.,.,TRBJ2-3
CASSPGGARDEGYTF,TGTGCCAGCAGCCCTGGAGGGGCCAGGGATGAAGGCTACACCTTC,TRBV6-5,.,.,TRBJ1-2
CASSLAGGGGNTIYF,TGCGCCAGCAGCTTGGCGGGGGGCGGTGGAAACACCATATATTTT,TRBV5-1,.,.,TRBJ1-3
CASRFKNNNEQFF,TGTGCCAGCAGGTTCAAGAACAACAATGAGCAGTTCTTC,TRBV11-2,.,.,TRBJ2-1
CASSLQGNQPQHF,TGTGCCAGCAGCCTTCAAGGCAATCAGCCCCAGCATTTT,TRBV7-3,.,.,TRBJ1-5
CALRGDPNTEAFF,TGTGCCCTACGGGGGGACCCGAACACTGAAGCTTTCTTT,TRBV10-3,.,.,TRBJ1-1
CASSVGRGRSGTGELFF,TGTGCCAGCAGCGTAGGCCGGGGGAGATCGGGCACCGGGGAGCTGTTTTTT,TRBV9,.,.,TRBJ2-2
CAWREGLEYEQYF,TGTGCCTGGAGGGAGGGTTTGGAGTACGAGCAGTACTTC,TRBV30,.,.,TRBJ2-7
CASSLGTTGNTEAFF,TGTGCCAGCAGCTTGGGAACGACAGGAAACACTGAAGCTTTCTTT,TRBV7-9,.,.,TRBJ1-1
CASSPSPGESHEQYF,TGTGCCAGCAGCCCGAGCCCGGGGGAAAGCCACGAGCAGTACTTC,TRBV7-6,.,.,TRBJ2-7
CAWAQVNPGNTIYF,TGTGCCTGGGCACAGGTAAACCCTGGAAACACCATATATTTT,TRBV30,.,.,TRBJ1-3
CASSPGFRSRREPGQYF,TGTGCCAGCAGCCCAGGCTTCCGGTCCCGGAGAGAACCCGGGCAGTACTTC,TRBV11-2,.,.,TRBJ2-7
CASSSHLQGAGTEAFF,TGCGCCAGCAGCTCTCACTTACAGGGGGCCGGAACTGAAGCTTTCTTT,TRBV5-1,TRBD1,.,TRBJ1-1
CASGRTGGLKELFF,TGTGCCAGCGGAAGGACAGGGGGCTTGAAAGAACTGTTTTTT,TRBV4-2,TRBD1,.,TRBJ1-4
CASRPTSSGNTIYF,TGTGCCAGTAGACCCACAAGCTCTGGAAACACCATATATTTT,TRBV19,.,once,TRBJ1-3
CSVVGGWNTEAFF,TGCAGCGTTGTGGGGGGGTGGAACACTGAAGCTTTCTTT,TRBV29-1,.,.,TRBJ1-1
CASRVHRNTEAFF,TGCGCCAGCAGAGTTCATAGGAACACTGAAGCTTTCTTT,TRBV5-1,.,.,TRBJ1-1
CASGLFNARSGETQYF,TGTGCTAGTGGTTTGTTCAACGCTAGGAGCGGCGAGACCCAGTACTTC,TRBV12-5,.,.,TRBJ2-5
CASSQDGVGANVLTF,TGTGCCAGCAGCCAAGATGGGGTTGGGGCCAACGTCCTGACTTTC,TRBV4-2,.,.,TRBJ2-6
CASSYSVMNTEAFF,TGTGCCAGCAGTTACTCGGTAATGAACACTGAAGCTTTCTTT,TRBV6-5,.,.,TRBJ1-1
CASSPRDGVEQYF,TGTGCCAGCAGCCCCCGGGACGGCGTCGAGCAGTACTTC,TRBV5-4,.,.,TRBJ2-7
CASSYTPGGGGEQYF,TGTGCCAGCAGTTACACCCCCGGGGGCGGGGGCGAGCAGTACTTC,TRBV6-5,.,.,TRBJ2-7
CASVFQGRPDTQYF,TGCGCCAGCGTATTTCAAGGGAGACCAGATACGCAGTATTTT,TRBV5-1,.,.,TRBJ2-3
CAWTHTNTGELFF,TGTGCCTGGACCCACACAAACACCGGGGAGCTGTTTTTT,TRBV30,.,.,TRBJ2-2
CASSEASSGANVLTF,TGTGCCAGCAGTGAAGCTAGCTCTGGGGCCAACGTCCTGACTTTC,TRBV6-1,.,.,TRBJ2-6
CASSEGGSSYNSPLHF,TGTGCCAGCAGTGAGGGGGGGAGCTCCTATAATTCACCCCTCCACTTT,TRBV25-1,.,.,TRBJ1-6
CASSLLTSDTQYF,TGTGCCAGCAGTTTGCTTACCTCAGATACGCAGTATTTT,TRBV27,.,.,TRBJ2-3
CASSDRANEKLFF,TGTGCCAGCAGTGACAGGGCTAATGAAAAACTGTTTTTT,TRBV6-1,.,once,TRBJ1-4
CASSLGRDMNTEAFF,TGCGCCAGCAGCTTGGGGCGGGACATGAACACTGAAGCTTTCTTT,TRBV5-1,.,.,TRBJ1-1
CASSERRQGISGNTIYF,TGTGCCAGCAGTGAACGTCGTCAGGGAATCTCTGGAAACACCATATATTTT,TRBV6-1,.,.,TRBJ1-3
CASSGQGRGNQPQHF,TGTGCCAGCAGCGGGCAGGGAAGAGGGAATCAGCCCCAGCATTTT,TRBV21-1,.,once,TRBJ1-5
CASSIGAREAFF,TGTGCCAGTAGTATTGGAGCCAGGGAGGCTTTCTTT,TRBV19,.,.,TRBJ1-1
CSVVGGKKLFF,TGCAGCGTTGTCGGGGGGAAAAAACTGTTTTTT,TRBV29-1,.,.,TRBJ1-4